Presented here are 17 T cell receptor beta chains from one specimen sequenced in a study of blood T cell repertoires in COVID-19. Some clones are missing from TCRdb's copy, which holds only in-frame ones; the method was immunoSEQ multiplex PCR. Of under 200,000 clones listed, about four fifths are singletons. The sequencing sample was made of peripheral blood. These receptors came from a man aged 70-80 years with active or convalescent COVID-19.

The CDR3 spells CASSMTGTGGRFANYGYTF. The CDR3 DNA sequence: TGTGCCAGTAGTATGACCGGGACAGGGGGTCGGTTTGCCAACTATGGCTACACCTTC. The V call is TRBV19, the J call TRBJ1-2; 11 bases are shared with TRBD1. Germline loops: CDR1 LNHDA, CDR2 SQIVND (reference sequence). With V trimmed by 3 bases and J by 2 bases, 14 bases remained unmatched. The CDR3 runs to 19 residues.

The chain has TRBV20-1 and TRBJ2-3; TRBD2 matches at 7 bases. Germline CDR1 reads DFQATT; CDR2 reads SNEGSKA (reference sequence). The CDR3 loop spans 14 amino acids. V trimming: 3 bases; J trimming: 2 bases; junction bases outside the gene matches: 5. Here the CDR3 DNA reads TGCAGTGCTAGTCCTAGCGGATACACAGATACGCAGTATTTT. Residues: CSASPSGYTDTQYF.

The J gene is TRBJ2-7, the V gene TRBV10-3, with TRBD1 matching over 9 bases. CDR1 ENHRY and CDR2 SYGVKD come from the germline V gene. V gave up 6 bases and J gave up 3 bases; unmatched junction bases: 3. The CDR3 extends over 13 amino acids. The CDR3 region has the DNA TGTGCCATCAGCCAGACAGGGGGCTACGAGCAGTACTTC. It specifies CAISQTGGYEQYF.

About this clone itself: The sample has other DNA sequences that encode this CDR3 too. The J gene is TRBJ2-3, the V gene TRBV18; D uncertain. This CDR3 comprises 13 residues. Trimming removed 5 bases from V and 2 bases from J, with 8 bases in between. Germline V lookup: CDR1 KGHSH, CDR2 LQKENI. The CDR3 coding sequence is TGTGCCAGCTCAAGGCTAGACACAGATACGCAGTATTTT. It codes for CASSRLDTDTQYF.

The chain uses TRBV30 and TRBJ2-7; 7 bases match TRBD1. CDR1 and CDR2 (germline): GTSNPN, SVGIG (reference sequence). The V and J ends lost 3 bases and 0 bases, in that order; junction bases with no gene match: 5. CDR3 size: 14 residues. The CDR3 DNA follows: TGTGCCTGGAGCGGGACAGTATCCTCCTACGAGCAGTACTTC. Translation gives CAWSGTVSSYEQYF.

The chain combines TRBV14 with TRBJ1-1; D unclear. CDR3 length: 15 amino acids. Germline-derived CDR1 and CDR2 are SGHDN and FVKESK. The V end was cut by 0 bases, the J end by 6 bases, with 14 bases between. CDR3 loop: CASSQEAQRQSEAFF. The CDR3 nucleotides read TGTGCCAGCAGCCAAGAGGCCCAGCGGCAATCTGAAGCTTTCTTT.

The V call is TRBV24-1, the J call TRBJ1-3; D is uncertain. Germline assignment: CDR1 KGHDR and CDR2 SFDVKD. There are 14 residues in the CDR3. Trimming removed 7 bases at V and 0 bases at J, with 9 bases between. The CDR3 coding sequence is TGTGCCACCAGCTATCTTTACTCTGGAAACACCATATATTTT. Its translation: CATSYLYSGNTIYF.

This chain uses TRBV5-1 with TRBJ2-2; D call uncertain. V was pared by 1 base and J by 0 bases, with 10 bases between. Germline V gene lookup returns CDR1 SGHRS and CDR2 YFSETQ. The CDR3 extends over 16 amino acids. The CDR3 DNA reads as TGCGCCAGCAGCTTGTTTGGAGAAGCGAACACCGGGGAGCTGTTTTTT. This translates into CASSLFGEANTGELFF.

The chain links TRBV27 to TRBJ1-2; D possibly corresponds to TRBD1 (5 bases). The ends were cut back, 5 bases at V and 3 bases at J, with 16 bases in the middle. Germline lookup yields CDR1 MNHEY and CDR2 SMNVEV (reference sequence). CDR3 length: 15 residues. CDR3 sequence (DNA): TGTGCCAGCAGTCCCTCGGGAGAGGGGCACTATGGCTACACCTTC. Its translation is CASSPSGEGHYGYTF.

The V call is TRBV5-4, the J call TRBJ1-2; possible D gene TRBD1, 5 bases. Germline V gene sequence: CDR1 SGHNT, CDR2 YYREEE (reference sequence). This CDR3 comprises 15 residues. Trimming shortened V by 4 bases and J by 4 bases, and 17 bases separated the two germline ends. For the CDR3, the DNA is TGTGCCAGCAGCGTAGGGCGGGGGTCGAGCTATGGCTACACCTTC. This translates into CASSVGRGSSYGYTF.

The chain recombines TRBV11-2 with TRBJ2-5, with D possibly TRBD1 on 5 matching bases. Germline loops: CDR1 SGHAT, CDR2 FQNNGV. The CDR3 spans 16 residues. Trimming shortened V by 5 bases and J by 2 bases, and 18 bases separated the two germline ends. CDR3: CASSTNFGHQQETQYF. CDR3 bases: TGTGCCAGCAGCACCAACTTTGGACACCAACAAGAGACCCAGTACTTC.

This rearrangement joins TRBV6-5 to TRBJ2-1; D gene unclear. CDR3 length equals 12 residues. Germline values: CDR1 MNHEY, CDR2 SVGAGI. Trimming removed 6 bases at V and 7 bases at J, with 10 bases between. As DNA, the CDR3 is TGTGCCAGCAGGGAGTTACCGAATGAGCAGTTCTTC. Its protein is CASRELPNEQFF.

CDR3 bases: TGCGCCAGCACCATAGCTCCTCAAGGAGGCTCCTACAATGAGCAGTTCTTC. It yields the protein CASTIAPQGGSYNEQFF. The chain couples TRBV5-1 to TRBJ2-1; a weak D match, TRBD2 (5 bases). Germline V lookup: CDR1 SGHRS, CDR2 YFSETQ. V was cut by 6 bases and J by 0 bases, with 19 bases left in between. The CDR3 length is 17 residues.

The rearrangement links TRBV7-2 to TRBJ2-3; 11 bases line up with TRBD2. Germline V lookup: CDR1 SGHTA, CDR2 FQGNSA. V shed 3 bases, J shed 7 bases, and the junction held 6 bases outside the gene matches. CDR3 size: 15 residues. Written as DNA, the CDR3 is TGTGCCAGCAGCTTCCCACTAGCGGGGGTACATACGCAGTATTTT. Its protein product is CASSFPLAGVHTQYF.

The chain couples TRBV4-2 to TRBJ2-7; 8 nucleotides agree with TRBD2. This CDR3 is built from 14 residues. After removal of 1 base from V and 4 bases from J, the junction contained 3 bases not matched to a gene. CDR1 is LGHNA, CDR2 YNFKEQ, per germline. CDR3 DNA: TGTGCCAGCAGCCAAGGGACTAGCCAATACGAGCAGTACTTC. As protein: CASSQGTSQYEQYF.

The V call is TRBV3-1 (or the pseudogene TRBV3-2), the J call TRBJ2-2; 7 bases fit TRBD1. CDR1 LGHDT and CDR2 YNNKEL come from the germline V gene (reference sequence). The CDR3 consists of 15 residues. V lost 8 bases to trimming and J lost 5 bases; unmatched junction nucleotides: 11. Written as DNA, the CDR3 is TGTGCCAGCCATCCCAACAGGGGAGTAACCGGGGAGCTGTTTTTT. Its protein is CASHPNRGVTGELFF.

The chain combines TRBV24-1 with TRBJ2-7; perhaps TRBD1 as D (5 bases). V lost 4 bases and J lost 9, with 15 bases in between. The CDR3 runs 13 residues. Germline CDR1 reads KGHDR; CDR2 reads SFDVKD. CDR3 DNA sequence: TGTGCCACCAGTGACGCCGCAGGGTCAGGGCAGTACTTC. Encoded protein: CATSDAAGSGQYF.